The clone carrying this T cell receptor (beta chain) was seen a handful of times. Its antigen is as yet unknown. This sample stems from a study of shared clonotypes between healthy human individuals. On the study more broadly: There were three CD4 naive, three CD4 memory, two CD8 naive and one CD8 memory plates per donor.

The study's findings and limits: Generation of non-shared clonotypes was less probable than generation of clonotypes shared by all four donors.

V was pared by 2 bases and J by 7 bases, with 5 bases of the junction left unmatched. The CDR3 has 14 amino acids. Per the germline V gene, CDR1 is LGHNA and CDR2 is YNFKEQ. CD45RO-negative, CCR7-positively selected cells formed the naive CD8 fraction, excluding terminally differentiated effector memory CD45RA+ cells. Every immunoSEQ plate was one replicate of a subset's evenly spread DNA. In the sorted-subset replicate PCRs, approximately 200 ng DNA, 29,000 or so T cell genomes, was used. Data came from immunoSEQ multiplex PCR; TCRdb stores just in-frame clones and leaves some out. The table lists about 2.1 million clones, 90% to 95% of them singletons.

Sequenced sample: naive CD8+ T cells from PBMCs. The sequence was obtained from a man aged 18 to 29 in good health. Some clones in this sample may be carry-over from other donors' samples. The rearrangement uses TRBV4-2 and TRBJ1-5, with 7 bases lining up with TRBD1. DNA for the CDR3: TGTGCCAGCAGCCAAAGGACAGGTGAACAGCCCCAGCATTTT. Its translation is CASSQRTGEQPQHF.